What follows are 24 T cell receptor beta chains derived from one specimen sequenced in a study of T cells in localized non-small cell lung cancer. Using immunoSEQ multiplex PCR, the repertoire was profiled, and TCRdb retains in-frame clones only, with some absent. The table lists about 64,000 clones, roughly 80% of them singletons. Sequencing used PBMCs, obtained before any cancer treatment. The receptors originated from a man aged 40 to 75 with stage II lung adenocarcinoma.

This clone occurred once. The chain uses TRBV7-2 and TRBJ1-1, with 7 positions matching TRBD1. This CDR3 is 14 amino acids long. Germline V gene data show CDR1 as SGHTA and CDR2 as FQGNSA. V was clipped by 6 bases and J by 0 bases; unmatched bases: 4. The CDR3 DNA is TGTGCCAGCAGACCGGGACAGATGAACACTGAAGCTTTCTTT. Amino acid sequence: CASRPGQMNTEAFF.

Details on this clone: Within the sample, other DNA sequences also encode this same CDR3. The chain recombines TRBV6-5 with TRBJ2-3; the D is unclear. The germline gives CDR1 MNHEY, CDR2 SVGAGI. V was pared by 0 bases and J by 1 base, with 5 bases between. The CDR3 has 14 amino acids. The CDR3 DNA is TGTGCCAGCAGTTACTCGGGCGGCACAGATACGCAGTATTTT. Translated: CASSYSGGTDTQYF.

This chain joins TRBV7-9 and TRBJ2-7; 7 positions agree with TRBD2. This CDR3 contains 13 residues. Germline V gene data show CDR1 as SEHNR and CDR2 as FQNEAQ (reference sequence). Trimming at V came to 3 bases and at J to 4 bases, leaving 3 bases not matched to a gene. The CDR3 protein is CASSFRGEYEQYF. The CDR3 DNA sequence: TGTGCCAGCAGCTTTCGGGGGGAGTACGAGCAGTACTTC. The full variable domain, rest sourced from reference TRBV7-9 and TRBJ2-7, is DTGVSQNPRHKITKRGQNVTFRCDPISEHNRLYWYRQTLGQGPEFLTYFQNEAQLEKSRLLSDRFSAERPKGSFSTLEIQRTEQGDSAMYLCASSFRGEYEQYFGPGTRLTVT.

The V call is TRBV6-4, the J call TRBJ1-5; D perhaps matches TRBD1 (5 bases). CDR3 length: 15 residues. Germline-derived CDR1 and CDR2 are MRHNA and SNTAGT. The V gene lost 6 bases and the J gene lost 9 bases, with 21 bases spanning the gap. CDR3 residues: CASRAAGIEFGPQHF. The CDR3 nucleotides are TGTGCCAGCAGGGCGGCAGGGATCGAGTTCGGGCCCCAGCATTTT.

CDR3 nucleotide sequence: TGTGCCAGCAGCGCACGAGGGAGATACACAGATACGCAGTATTTT. This encodes CASSARGRYTDTQYF. The J gene is TRBJ2-3, the V gene TRBV9, with D tentatively TRBD2 (5 bases). The V end was cut by 3 bases, the J end by 2 bases, with 13 bases between. Germline CDR1 SGDLS, CDR2 YYNGEE. The CDR3 runs to 15 residues.

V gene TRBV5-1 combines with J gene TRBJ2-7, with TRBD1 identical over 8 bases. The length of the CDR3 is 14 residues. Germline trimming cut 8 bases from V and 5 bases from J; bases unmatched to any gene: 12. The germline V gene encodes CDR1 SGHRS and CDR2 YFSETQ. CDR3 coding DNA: TGCGCCAGTTCGAAAGGGGGACAGGTTGACGAGCAGTACTTC. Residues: CASSKGGQVDEQYF. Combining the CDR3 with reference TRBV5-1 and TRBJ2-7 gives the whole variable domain KAGVTQTPRYLIKTRGQQVTLSCSPISGHRSVSWYQQTPGQGLQFLFEYFSETQRNKGNFPGRFSGRQFSNSRSEMNVSTLELGDSALYLCASSKGGQVDEQYFGPGTRLTVT.

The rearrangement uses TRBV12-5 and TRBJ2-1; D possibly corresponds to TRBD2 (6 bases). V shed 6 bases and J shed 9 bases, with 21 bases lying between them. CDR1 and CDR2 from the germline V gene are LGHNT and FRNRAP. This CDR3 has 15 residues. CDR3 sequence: CASGLLAGPGREQFF. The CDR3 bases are TGTGCTAGTGGCCTACTAGCAGGACCCGGTCGTGAGCAGTTCTTC.

Here the CDR3 reads CASSLDGSGSTDTQYF. CDR3 coding DNA: TGCGCCAGCAGCTTGGATGGGTCGGGGAGCACAGATACGCAGTATTTT. The chain links TRBV5-1 to TRBJ2-3; D may be TRBD2 (5 bases). CDR3 length: 16 residues. CDR1 is SGHRS and CDR2 is YFSETQ in the germline V gene. The V end was cut by 0 bases, the J end by 0 bases, with 11 bases between.

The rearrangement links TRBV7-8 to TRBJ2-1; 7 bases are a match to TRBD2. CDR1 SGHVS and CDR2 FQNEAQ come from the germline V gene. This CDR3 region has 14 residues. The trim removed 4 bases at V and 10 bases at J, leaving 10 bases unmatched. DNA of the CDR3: TGTGCCAGCAGCTGGGAGGGACTACGACGGGAGCAGTTCTTC. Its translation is CASSWEGLRREQFF.

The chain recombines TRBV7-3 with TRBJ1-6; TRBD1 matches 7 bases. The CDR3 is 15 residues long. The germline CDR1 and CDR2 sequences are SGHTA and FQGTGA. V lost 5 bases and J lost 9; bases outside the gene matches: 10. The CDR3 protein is CASSPGQVGGSPLHF. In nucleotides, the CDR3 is TGTGCCAGCAGCCCCGGACAGGTCGGGGGTTCACCCCTCCACTTT.

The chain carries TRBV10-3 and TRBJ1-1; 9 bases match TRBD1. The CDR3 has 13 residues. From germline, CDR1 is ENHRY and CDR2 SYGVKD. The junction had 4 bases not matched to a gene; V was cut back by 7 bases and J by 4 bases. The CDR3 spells CAIKGTGTTEAFF. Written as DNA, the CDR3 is TGTGCCATCAAGGGGACAGGGACCACTGAAGCTTTCTTT.

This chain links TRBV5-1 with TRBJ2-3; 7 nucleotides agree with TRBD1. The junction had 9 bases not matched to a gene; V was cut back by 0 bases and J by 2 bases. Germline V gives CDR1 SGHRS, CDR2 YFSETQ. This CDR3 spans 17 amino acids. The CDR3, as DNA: TGCGCCAGCAGCTTGGGGTTTCTTGGACAGGACACAGATACGCAGTATTTT. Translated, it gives CASSLGFLGQDTDTQYF.

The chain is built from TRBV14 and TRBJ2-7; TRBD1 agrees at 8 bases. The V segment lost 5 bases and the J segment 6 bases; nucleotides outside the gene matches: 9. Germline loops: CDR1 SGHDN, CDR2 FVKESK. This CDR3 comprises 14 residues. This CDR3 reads CASSAWTGSGEQYF. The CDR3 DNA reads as TGTGCCAGCAGCGCTTGGACAGGGTCCGGCGAGCAGTACTTC.

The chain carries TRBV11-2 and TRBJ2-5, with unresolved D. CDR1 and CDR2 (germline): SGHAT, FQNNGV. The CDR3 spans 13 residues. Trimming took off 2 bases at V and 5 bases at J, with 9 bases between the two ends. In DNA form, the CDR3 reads TGTGCCAGCAGCTTATCGCTGGGGGAGACCCAGTACTTC. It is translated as CASSLSLGETQYF.

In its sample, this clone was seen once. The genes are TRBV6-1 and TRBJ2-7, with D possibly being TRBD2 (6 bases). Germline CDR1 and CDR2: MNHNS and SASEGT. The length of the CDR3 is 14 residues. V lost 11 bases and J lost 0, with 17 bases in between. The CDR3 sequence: CAGGAGGPSYEQYF. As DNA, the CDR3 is TGTGCCGGAGGGGCTGGGGGACCCTCCTACGAGCAGTACTTC.

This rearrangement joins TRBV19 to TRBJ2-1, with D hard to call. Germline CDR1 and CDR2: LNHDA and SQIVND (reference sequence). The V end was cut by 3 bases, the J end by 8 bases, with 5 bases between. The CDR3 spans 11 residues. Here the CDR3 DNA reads TGTGCCAGTAGTATCACCCATGAGCAGTTCTTC. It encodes CASSITHEQFF.

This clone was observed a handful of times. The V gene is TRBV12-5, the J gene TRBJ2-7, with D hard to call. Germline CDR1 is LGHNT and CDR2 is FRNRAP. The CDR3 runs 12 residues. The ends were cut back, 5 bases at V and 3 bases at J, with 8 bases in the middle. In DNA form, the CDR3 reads TGTGCTAGTGGTCCCGCCCGCTACGAGCAGTACTTC. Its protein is CASGPARYEQYF.

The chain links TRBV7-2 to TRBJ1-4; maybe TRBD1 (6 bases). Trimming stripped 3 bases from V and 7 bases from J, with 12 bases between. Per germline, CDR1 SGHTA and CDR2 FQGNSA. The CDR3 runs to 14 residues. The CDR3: CASSFGGRREKLFF. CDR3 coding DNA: TGTGCCAGCAGCTTCGGGGGGCGCCGTGAAAAACTGTTTTTT.

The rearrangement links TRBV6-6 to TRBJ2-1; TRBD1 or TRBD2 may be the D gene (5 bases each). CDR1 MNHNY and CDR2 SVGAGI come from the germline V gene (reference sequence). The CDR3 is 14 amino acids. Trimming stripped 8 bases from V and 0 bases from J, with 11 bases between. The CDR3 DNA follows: TGTGCCAGCCGGGACCATAGCTCCTACAATGAGCAGTTCTTC. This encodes CASRDHSSYNEQFF.

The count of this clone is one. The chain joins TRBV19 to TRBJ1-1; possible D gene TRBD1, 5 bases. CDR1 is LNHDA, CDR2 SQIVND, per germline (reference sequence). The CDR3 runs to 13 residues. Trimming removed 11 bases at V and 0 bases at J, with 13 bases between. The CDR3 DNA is TGTGCCTCCAGGGACGGCTTGAACACTGAAGCTTTCTTT. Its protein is CASRDGLNTEAFF.

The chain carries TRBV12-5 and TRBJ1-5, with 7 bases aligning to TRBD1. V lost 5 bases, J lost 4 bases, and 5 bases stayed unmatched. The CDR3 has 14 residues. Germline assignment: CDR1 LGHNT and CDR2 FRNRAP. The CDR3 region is CASGPGTENQPQHF. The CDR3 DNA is TGTGCTAGTGGTCCAGGGACAGAAAATCAGCCCCAGCATTTT.

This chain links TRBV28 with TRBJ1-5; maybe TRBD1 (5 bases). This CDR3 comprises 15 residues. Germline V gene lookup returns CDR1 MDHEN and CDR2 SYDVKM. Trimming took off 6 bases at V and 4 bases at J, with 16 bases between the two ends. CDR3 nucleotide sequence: TGTGCCAGCAGGCCCGCCGGGACGGAAAATCAGCCCCAGCATTTT. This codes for CASRPAGTENQPQHF.

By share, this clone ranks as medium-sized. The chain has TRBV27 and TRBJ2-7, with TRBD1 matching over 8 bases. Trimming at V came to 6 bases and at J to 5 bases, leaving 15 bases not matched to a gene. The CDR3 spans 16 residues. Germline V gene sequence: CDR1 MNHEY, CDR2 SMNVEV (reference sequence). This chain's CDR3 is CASRESLTGVGNEQYF. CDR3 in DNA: TGTGCCAGCAGAGAGAGCTTGACAGGGGTAGGGAACGAGCAGTACTTC.

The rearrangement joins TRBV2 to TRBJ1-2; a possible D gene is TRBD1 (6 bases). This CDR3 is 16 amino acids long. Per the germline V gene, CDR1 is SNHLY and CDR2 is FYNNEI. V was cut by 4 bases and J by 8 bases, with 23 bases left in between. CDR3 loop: CASSGVSQTGKSGYTF. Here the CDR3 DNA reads TGTGCCAGCAGTGGCGTTTCCCAGACAGGCAAGTCGGGCTACACCTTC. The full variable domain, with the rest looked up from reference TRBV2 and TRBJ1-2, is EPEVTQTPSHQVTQMGQEVILRCVPISNHLYFYWYRQILGQKVEFLVSFYNNEISEKSEIFDDQFSVERPDGSNFTLKIRSTKLEDSAMYFCASSGVSQTGKSGYTFGSGTRLTVV.